The present TCR beta chain was sequenced within a study of CD8+CD57+ T cells in acquired aplastic anemia. Study as a whole: Sequencing produced an average of roughly 10 million reads per healthy donor for CD4+ cells.

This clonotype was picked up a small number of times. Trimming cost V 5 bases and J 12 bases; bases outside gene matches: 13. This CDR3 is built from 13 residues. Germline values: CDR1 GTSNPN, CDR2 SVGIG (reference sequence). For CDR3 and TCR beta VDJ profiling, genomic DNA was the template used. TCRdb processed the reads anew with MiXCR; each CDR3 protein has one entry. The sample lists some 180,000 distinct CDR3 sequences, around 45% occurring once. This clonotype was sampled from a human donor in good health. The sequenced material came from sorted CD4+, CD8+, or CD8+CD57+ T cells (not recorded which) from PBMCs. This chain joins TRBV30 and TRBJ1-2, with 9 bases aligning to TRBD1. The CDR3 sequence: CAWGMAGTGSNTF. The CDR3 DNA sequence: TGTGCCTGGGGCATGGCGGGGACAGGGAGTAACACCTTC.